This entry concerns a single T cell receptor beta chain. This entry belongs to a study of blood T cell repertoires in COVID-19. Study-wide background: In each case, the material was cDNA or gDNA derived from T cells, B-cell-depleted T cells, or PBMCs.

Germline loops: CDR1 SGHDT, CDR2 YYEEEE. The CDR3 spans 13 residues. Between the trimmed V and J ends, which lost 2 bases and 5 bases, there was a span of 9 bases. Participants, 18 to 89 years old, spanned under 25 US areas. Membership in each cohort depended on participant-reported clinical history. Using immunoSEQ multiplex PCR, the repertoire was profiled, and TCRdb retains in-frame clones only, with some absent. The sample lists some 150,000 clones, 60% to 80% occurring once. The gene calls are TRBV5-6 and TRBJ2-3; D remains unclear. Sample: PBMCs or T cells enriched from blood (not recorded which). The sequence was obtained from a woman between 50 and 59 years old who had recovered from COVID-19. The CDR3 region is CASSFSGGDTQYF. As DNA, the CDR3 is TGTGCCAGCAGCTTTTCCGGCGGAGATACGCAGTATTTT.